The 10 T cell receptor beta chains in this list originate from one sample, sequenced in a study of T-cell memory formation after mild COVID-19. Each CDR3 protein gets one entry after TCRdb re-called the 5' RACE reads with MiXCR. The data hold roughly 450,000 distinct CDR3 sequences, with roughly 20% observed a single time. The sequencing input was PBMCs or a T cell subset sorted from them (not recorded which). These receptors came from an adult woman who had mild COVID-19 (a few samples of this study predate the infection). Cell type and time point are not known.

This clonotype occurred a few times. The V call is TRBV7-3, the J call TRBJ2-3; 9 positions agree with TRBD1. This CDR3 has 15 amino acids. The V segment lost 8 bases and the J segment 0 bases; nucleotides outside the gene matches: 6. Germline CDR1 is SGHTA and CDR2 is FQGTGA. Here the CDR3 DNA reads TGTGCCAGCCGCTCACAGGGGGCAAGCACAGATACGCAGTATTTT. Translated, it gives CASRSQGASTDTQYF.

J is TRBJ1-4 and V is TRBV28; 9 bases map to TRBD1. V trimming: 6 bases; J trimming: 5 bases; junction bases outside the gene matches: 16. Germline CDR1 is MDHEN and CDR2 is SYDVKM. This CDR3 spans 18 amino acids. The CDR3 nucleotides are TGTGCCAGCAGGCCCCACAGGGGGCGATTAGGCCAAAATGAAAAACTGTTTTTT. Its translation: CASRPHRGRLGQNEKLFF.

This clonotype turned up a few times. The rearrangement uses TRBV4-3 and TRBJ2-1; D might be TRBD1 (6 bases). The CDR3 runs to 16 residues. V lost 0 bases to trimming and J lost 6 bases, with 15 bases between them. Germline lookup yields CDR1 LGHNA and CDR2 YSLEER. The CDR3 loop is CASSQDLRFRGNEQFF. The CDR3 DNA reads as TGCGCCAGCAGCCAAGATCTTCGCTTCAGGGGCAATGAGCAGTTCTTC.

There are many counts of this clonotype. V is TRBV5-6 and J is TRBJ2-5; tentative D call: TRBD1 (6 bases). The V end was cut by 0 bases, the J end by 2 bases, with 8 bases between. Germline V gene data show CDR1 as SGHDT and CDR2 as YYEEEE. The CDR3 length is 14 residues. Written as DNA, the CDR3 is TGTGCCAGCAGCTTGGTGGGGGCACAAGAGACCCAGTACTTC. Protein: CASSLVGAQETQYF.

This clonotype was recorded many times. The chain employs TRBV5-1 and TRBJ2-6; D uncertain. CDR3 length equals 18 residues. V shed 5 bases and J shed 1 base, with 19 bases lying between them. Germline CDR1 and CDR2: SGHRS and YFSETQ. The CDR3 is CASSPIGGQYSGANVLTF. Written as DNA, the CDR3 is TGCGCCAGCAGTCCCATAGGTGGGCAGTATTCTGGGGCCAACGTCCTGACTTTC.

V is TRBV10-3 and J is TRBJ2-3; maybe TRBD1 (6 bases). The germline gives CDR1 ENHRY, CDR2 SYGVKD. This CDR3 contains 15 residues. With 6 bases removed from V and 4 bases from J, the gap between germline ends came to 17 bases. The CDR3 spells CAIRRQADSADTQYF. CDR3 bases: TGTGCCATCAGACGCCAGGCGGACAGCGCAGATACGCAGTATTTT.

Only a few counts were recorded for this clonotype. The V and J genes are TRBV20-1 and TRBJ2-3; D ambiguous. The CDR3 is 13 amino acids. Germline CDR1 is DFQATT and CDR2 is SNEGSKA (reference sequence). V was pared by 5 bases and J by 0 bases, with 9 bases between. Written as DNA, the CDR3 is TGCAGTGCTCTCTTGTCCAGCACAGATACGCAGTATTTT. Its translation: CSALLSSTDTQYF.

This chain links TRBV4-1 with TRBJ1-2; D is possibly TRBD1 (5 bases). Deletions cut 0 bases from V and 5 bases from J, with 13 bases between. There are 15 residues in the CDR3. Germline V CDR1 and CDR2: MGHRA, YSYEKL. As DNA, the CDR3 is TGCGCCAGCAGCCAAGAGCCAGGGCGAAAGTATGGCTACACCTTC. It encodes CASSQEPGRKYGYTF.

The V call is TRBV5-1, the J call TRBJ2-3; 7 nucleotides agree with TRBD1. The CDR3 loop spans 15 amino acids. Germline V gene lookup returns CDR1 SGHRS and CDR2 YFSETQ. V dropped 4 bases and J dropped 0; count of bases not matched to a gene: 5. This CDR3 reads CASSKGQTSTDTQYF. CDR3 coding DNA: TGCGCCAGCAGCAAGGGACAGACAAGCACAGATACGCAGTATTTT.

The V call is TRBV28, the J call TRBJ1-2; D may be TRBD1 (6 bases). CDR3 length equals 11 residues. Germline assignment: CDR1 MDHEN and CDR2 SYDVKM. Trimming left V 5 bases short and J 8 bases short, with 9 bases between. The CDR3, as DNA: TGTGCCAGCAGTGACAGGCGAGGCTACACCTTC. Translation: CASSDRRGYTF.